This TCR beta chain was sequenced during a study of blood T cell repertoires in COVID-19. On the study more broadly: COVID-19 samples, acute and convalescent, were from the United States, Italy and Spain. PBMCs, B-cell-depleted T cells, or T cells were the source of the cDNA or gDNA that made up the material.

In the original workflow: Using reference gene primer amplification, nucleated cell counts were estimated. TCRdb's copy holds only in-frame clones and misses some; the assay was immunoSEQ multiplex PCR. Clonal size and the V and J genes are those of that table, whereas D and trimming came from the DNA. The sample yields about 180,000 clones, around 80% seen once. CDR1 SGHVS and CDR2 FQNEAQ come from the germline V gene. The CDR3 has 17 amino acids. The J segment lost 0 bases and the V segment lost 1 base, leaving 3 bases of the junction unmatched. Recruited during active infection, patients (from Seattle) were subsequently followed longitudinally.

V and J are TRBV7-8 and TRBJ2-4; 10 nucleotides line up with TRBD1. The receptor was derived from a woman in her 40s with COVID-19, enrolled during active disease. What was sequenced was peripheral blood. CDR3 in DNA: TGTGCCAGCAGCTTAGACGGACAGGGGGGAGCCAAAAACATTCAGTACTTC. Protein: CASSLDGQGGAKNIQYF.